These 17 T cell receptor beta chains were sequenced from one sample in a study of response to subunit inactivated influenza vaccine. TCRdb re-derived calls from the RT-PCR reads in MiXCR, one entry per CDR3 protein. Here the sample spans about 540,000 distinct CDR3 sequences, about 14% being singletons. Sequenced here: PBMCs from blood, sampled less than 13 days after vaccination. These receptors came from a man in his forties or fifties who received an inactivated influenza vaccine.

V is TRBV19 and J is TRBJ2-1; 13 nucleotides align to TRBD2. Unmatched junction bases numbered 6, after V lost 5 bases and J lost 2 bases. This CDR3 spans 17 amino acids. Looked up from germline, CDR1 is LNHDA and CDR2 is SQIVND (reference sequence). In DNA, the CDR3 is TGTGCCAGTAGTCCTGGGACTAGCGGGGCTGCCTACAATGAGCAGTTCTTC. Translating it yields CASSPGTSGAAYNEQFF.

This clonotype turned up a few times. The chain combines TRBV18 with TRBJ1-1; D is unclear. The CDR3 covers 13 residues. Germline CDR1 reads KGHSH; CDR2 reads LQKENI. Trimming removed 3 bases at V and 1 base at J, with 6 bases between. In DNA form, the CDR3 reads TGTGCCAGCTCACCGGACGCGAACACTGAAGCTTTCTTT. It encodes CASSPDANTEAFF.

CDR3 region: CASSFGSGQETQYF. The CDR3 nucleotides are TGCGCCAGCAGCTTCGGTTCAGGGCAAGAGACCCAGTACTTC. The gene calls are TRBV5-1 and TRBJ2-5, with D maybe TRBD1 (5 bases). The CDR3 extends over 14 amino acids. Germline CDR1 SGHRS, CDR2 YFSETQ. Trimming took 2 bases from V and 2 from J, leaving 10 bases between them. Complete variable domain (other parts from reference TRBV5-1 and TRBJ2-5): KAGVTQTPRYLIKTRGQQVTLSCSPISGHRSVSWYQQTPGQGLQFLFEYFSETQRNKGNFPGRFSGRQFSNSRSEMNVSTLELGDSALYLCASSFGSGQETQYFGPGTRLLVL.

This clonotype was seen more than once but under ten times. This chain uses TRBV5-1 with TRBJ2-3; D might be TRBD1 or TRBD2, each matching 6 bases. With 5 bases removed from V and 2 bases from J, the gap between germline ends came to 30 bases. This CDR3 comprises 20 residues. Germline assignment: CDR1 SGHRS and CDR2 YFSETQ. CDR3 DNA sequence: TGCGCCAGCAGACTTTACCTCGGGGGCGTCAGCGGTAGGAACACAGATACGCAGTATTTT. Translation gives CASRLYLGGVSGRNTDTQYF.

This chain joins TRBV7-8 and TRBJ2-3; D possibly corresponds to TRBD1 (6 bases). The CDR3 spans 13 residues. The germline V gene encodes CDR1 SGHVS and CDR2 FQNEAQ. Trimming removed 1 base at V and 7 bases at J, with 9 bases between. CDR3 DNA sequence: TGTGCCAGCAGCTTAGGAAGGGGGAATACGCAGTATTTT. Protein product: CASSLGRGNTQYF.

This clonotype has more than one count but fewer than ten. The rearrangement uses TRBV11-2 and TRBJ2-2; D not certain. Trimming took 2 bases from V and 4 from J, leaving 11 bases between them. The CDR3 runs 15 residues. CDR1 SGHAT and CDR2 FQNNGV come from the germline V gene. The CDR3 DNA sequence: TGTGCCAGCAGCTTACTGGCGTCGGGCACCGGGGAGCTGTTTTTT. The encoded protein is CASSLLASGTGELFF.

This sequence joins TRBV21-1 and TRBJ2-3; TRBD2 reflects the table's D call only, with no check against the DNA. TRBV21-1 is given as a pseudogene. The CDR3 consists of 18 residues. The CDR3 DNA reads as TGTGCCAGCGGACTACATCCAGAGGTACGGAGGGGCACAGATACGCAGTATTTT. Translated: CASGLHPEVRRGTDTQYF.

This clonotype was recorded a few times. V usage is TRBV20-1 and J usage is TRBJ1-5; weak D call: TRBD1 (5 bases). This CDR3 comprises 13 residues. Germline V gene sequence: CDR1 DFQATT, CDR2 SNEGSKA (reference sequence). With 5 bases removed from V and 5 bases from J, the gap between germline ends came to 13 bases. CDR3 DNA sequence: TGCAGTGCTGCGGGGGTATTCGATCAGCCCCAGCATTTT. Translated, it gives CSAAGVFDQPQHF.

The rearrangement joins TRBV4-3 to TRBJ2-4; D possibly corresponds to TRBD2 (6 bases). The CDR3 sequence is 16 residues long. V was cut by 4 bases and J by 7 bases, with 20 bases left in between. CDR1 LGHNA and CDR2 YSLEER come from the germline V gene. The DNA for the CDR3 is TGCGCCAGCAGCCCACTTAGAGGAGGGTGGGGGAACATTCAGTACTTC. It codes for CASSPLRGGWGNIQYF.

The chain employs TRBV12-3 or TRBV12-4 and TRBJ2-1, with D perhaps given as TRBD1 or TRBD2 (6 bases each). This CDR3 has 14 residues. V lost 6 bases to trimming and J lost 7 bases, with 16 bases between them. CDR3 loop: CASRSQGTANEQFF. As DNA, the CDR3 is TGTGCCAGCAGATCCCAGGGGACTGCTAATGAGCAGTTCTTC.

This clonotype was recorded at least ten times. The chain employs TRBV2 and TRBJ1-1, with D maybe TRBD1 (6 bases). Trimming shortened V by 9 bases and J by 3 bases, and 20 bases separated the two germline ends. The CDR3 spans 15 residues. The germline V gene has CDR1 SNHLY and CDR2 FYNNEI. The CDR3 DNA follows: TGTGCCAGTGATGGGGGCTGGGGACGGGACACTGAAGCTTTCTTT. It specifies CASDGGWGRDTEAFF.

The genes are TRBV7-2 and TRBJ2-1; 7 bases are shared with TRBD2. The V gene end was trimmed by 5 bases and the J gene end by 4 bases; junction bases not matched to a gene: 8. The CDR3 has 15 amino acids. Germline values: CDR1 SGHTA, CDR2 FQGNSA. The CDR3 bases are TGTGCCAGCAGCCCCACCGGGACTACTTACAATGAGCAGTTCTTC. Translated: CASSPTGTTYNEQFF.

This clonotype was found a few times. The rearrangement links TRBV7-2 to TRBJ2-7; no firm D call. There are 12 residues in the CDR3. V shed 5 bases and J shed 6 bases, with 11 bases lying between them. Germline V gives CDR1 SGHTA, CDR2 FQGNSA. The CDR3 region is CASSPHLGEQYF. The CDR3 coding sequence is TGTGCCAGCAGCCCCCACTTGGGCGAGCAGTACTTC.

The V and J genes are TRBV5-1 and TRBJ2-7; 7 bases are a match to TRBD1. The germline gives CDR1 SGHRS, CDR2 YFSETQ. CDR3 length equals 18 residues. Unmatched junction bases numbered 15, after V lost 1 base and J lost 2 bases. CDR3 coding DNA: TGCGCCAGCAGCTTGTCTATGCGTCTGACAGGGAACACCTACGAGCAGTACTTC. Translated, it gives CASSLSMRLTGNTYEQYF. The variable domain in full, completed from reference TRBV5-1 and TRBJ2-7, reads KAGVTQTPRYLIKTRGQQVTLSCSPISGHRSVSWYQQTPGQGLQFLFEYFSETQRNKGNFPGRFSGRQFSNSRSEMNVSTLELGDSALYLCASSLSMRLTGNTYEQYFGPGTRLTVT.

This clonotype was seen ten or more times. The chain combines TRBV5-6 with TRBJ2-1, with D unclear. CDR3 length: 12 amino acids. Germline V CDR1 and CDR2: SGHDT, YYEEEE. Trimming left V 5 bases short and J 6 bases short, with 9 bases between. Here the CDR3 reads CASSYRSNEQFF. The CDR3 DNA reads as TGTGCCAGCAGTTATCGGTCCAATGAGCAGTTCTTC.

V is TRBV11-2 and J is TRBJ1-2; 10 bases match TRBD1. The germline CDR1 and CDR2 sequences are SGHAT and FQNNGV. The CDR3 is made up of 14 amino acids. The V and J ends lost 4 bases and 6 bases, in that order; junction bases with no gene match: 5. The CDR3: CASSSRGQGDGYTF. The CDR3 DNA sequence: TGTGCCAGCAGCTCGAGAGGACAGGGGGATGGCTACACCTTC.

CDR3 bases: TGTGCCAGCAGGGAGACAGGTTTTAATTCACCCCTCCACTTT. This gives the protein CASRETGFNSPLHF. The rearrangement joins TRBV25-1 to TRBJ1-6, with D possibly TRBD1 on 6 matching bases. V lost 6 bases and J 6 bases, leaving 12 bases between the germline ends. The germline V gene encodes CDR1 MGHDK and CDR2 SYGVNS. This CDR3 is 14 amino acids long.